The T cell receptor beta chain described here comes from a study of PD-1 blockade in classical Hodgkin lymphoma. Study results and caveats: Excluded were patients who started nivolumab under 1 year after ASCT, a group that had lower diversity.

Brentuximab vedotin exposure varied, and every patient relapsed after autologous stem cell transplantation. Patients reached a best response of complete response, partial response or progressive disease. Regarding this clone: Antigen: not known.

Using immunoSEQ multiplex PCR, the repertoire was profiled, and TCRdb retains in-frame clones only, with some absent. Of roughly 62,000 clones in the sample, 88% were seen once. The CDR3 totals 16 residues. CDR1 and CDR2 from the germline V gene are SEHNR and FQNEAQ (reference sequence). The V end lost 2 bases, the J end lost 1 base, and 13 bases lay between the germline ends. This TCR was recovered from a human donor with classical Hodgkin lymphoma. This specimen was peripheral blood mononuclear cells (PBMCs), taken at baseline. This chain links TRBV7-9 with TRBJ2-3; the D gene could be TRBD1 or TRBD2 (6 bases each). CDR3 coding DNA: TGTGCCAGCAGCTTATTAGAGGGGGGCGGCACAGATACGCAGTATTTT. This translates into CASSLLEGGGTDTQYF.